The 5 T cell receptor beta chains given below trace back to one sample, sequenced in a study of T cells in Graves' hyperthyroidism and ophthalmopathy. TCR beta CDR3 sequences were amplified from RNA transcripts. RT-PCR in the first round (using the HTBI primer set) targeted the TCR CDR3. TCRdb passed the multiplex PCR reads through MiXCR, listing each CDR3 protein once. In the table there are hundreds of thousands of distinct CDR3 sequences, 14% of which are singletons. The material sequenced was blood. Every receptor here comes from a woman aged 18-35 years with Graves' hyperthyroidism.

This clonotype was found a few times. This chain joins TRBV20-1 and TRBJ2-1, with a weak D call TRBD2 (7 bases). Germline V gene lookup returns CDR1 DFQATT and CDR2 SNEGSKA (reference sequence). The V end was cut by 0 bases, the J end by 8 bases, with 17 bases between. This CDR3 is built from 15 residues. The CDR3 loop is CSARDPRGGSDEQFF. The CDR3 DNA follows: TGCAGTGCTAGAGACCCCAGGGGCGGGAGCGATGAGCAGTTCTTC.

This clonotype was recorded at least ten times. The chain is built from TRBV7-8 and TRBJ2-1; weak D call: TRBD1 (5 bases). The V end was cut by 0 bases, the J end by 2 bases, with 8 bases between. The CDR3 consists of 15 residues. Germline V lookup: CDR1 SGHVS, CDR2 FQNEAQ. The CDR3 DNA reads TGTGCCAGCAGCTTAGCAGGCAGGGCCTACAATGAGCAGTTCTTC. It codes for CASSLAGRAYNEQFF.

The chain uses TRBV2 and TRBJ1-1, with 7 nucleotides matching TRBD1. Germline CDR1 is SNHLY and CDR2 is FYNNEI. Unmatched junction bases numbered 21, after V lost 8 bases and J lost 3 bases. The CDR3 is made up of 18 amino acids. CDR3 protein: CASRPMFTGVIVDTEAFF. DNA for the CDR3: TGTGCCAGCCGTCCGATGTTTACAGGGGTTATTGTGGACACTGAAGCTTTCTTT. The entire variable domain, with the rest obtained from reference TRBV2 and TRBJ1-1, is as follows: EPEVTQTPSHQVTQMGQEVILRCVPISNHLYFYWYRQILGQKVEFLVSFYNNEISEKSEIFDDQFSVERPDGSNFTLKIRSTKLEDSAMYFCASRPMFTGVIVDTEAFFGQGTRLTVV.

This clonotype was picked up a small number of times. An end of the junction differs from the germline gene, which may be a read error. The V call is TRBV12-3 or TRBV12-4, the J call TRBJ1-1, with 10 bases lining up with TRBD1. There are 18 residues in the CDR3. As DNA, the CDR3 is TGTGCCAGCAGAGATCACCGGGACAGGGGAGGGGAGAACACTGTAGCTTTCTTT. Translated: CASRDHRDRGGENTVAFF.

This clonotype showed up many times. The CDR3: CASRGGREKLAGAYNEQFF. Here the CDR3 DNA reads TGTGCCAGCAGGGGTGGCAGGGAGAAACTAGCGGGAGCCTACAATGAGCAGTTCTTC. The V gene is TRBV6-1, the J gene TRBJ2-1, with 11 positions matching TRBD2. The germline CDR1 and CDR2 sequences are MNHNS and SASEGT. The CDR3 consists of 19 residues. With V trimmed by 6 bases and J by 2 bases, 15 bases remained unmatched.